This T cell receptor beta chain was captured by sequencing in a study of high-grade serous ovarian cancer treatment subgroups. The overall study: Each sample yielded on average 7,494 unique TCR beta rearrangements from roughly 15,000 reads. Regarding the study as a whole: TCR relatedness rose with neoantigen level and trended with mutation load.

Some clones are missing from TCRdb's copy, which holds only in-frame ones; the method was immunoSEQ multiplex PCR. The sample holds a few thousand clones, 76% seen once. This clone came up a few times. Its antigen is still unknown. Per germline, CDR1 SGHDT and CDR2 YYEEEE. The CDR3 is made up of 12 amino acids. The V end lost 5 bases, the J end lost 0 bases, and 5 bases lay between the germline ends. Tumor tissue was taken before any definitive surgery or chemotherapy was given. V usage is TRBV5-6 and J usage is TRBJ1-1, with D uncertain. The material sequenced was tumor tissue. The clonotype was recovered from a human donor with high-grade serous ovarian cancer. For the CDR3, the DNA is TGTGCCAGCAGGTCCGTGAACACTGAAGCTTTCTTT. Translated, it gives CASRSVNTEAFF. The full variable domain, its missing parts supplied by reference TRBV5-6 and TRBJ1-1, is DAGVTQSPTHLIKTRGQQVTLRCSPKSGHDTVSWYQQALGQGPQFIFQYYEEEERQRGNFPDRFSGHQFPNYSSELNVNALLLGDSALYLCASRSVNTEAFFGQGTRLTVV.